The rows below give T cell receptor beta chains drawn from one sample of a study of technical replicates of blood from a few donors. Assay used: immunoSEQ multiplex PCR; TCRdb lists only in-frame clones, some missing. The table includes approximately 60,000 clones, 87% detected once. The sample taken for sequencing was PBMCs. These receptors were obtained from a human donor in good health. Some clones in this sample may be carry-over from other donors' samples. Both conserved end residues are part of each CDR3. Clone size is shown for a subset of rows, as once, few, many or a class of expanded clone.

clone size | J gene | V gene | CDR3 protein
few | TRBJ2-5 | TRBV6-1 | CASASGDEGAETQYF
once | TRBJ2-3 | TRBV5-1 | CASSLAGGQGTDTQYF
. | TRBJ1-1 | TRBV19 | CASSLSPFSGDRTEAFF
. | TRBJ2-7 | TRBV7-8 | CASTPRDSYYEQYF
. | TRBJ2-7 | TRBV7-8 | CASSLVTGGDYEQYF
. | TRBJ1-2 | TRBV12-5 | CASGLVTGRGGGYTF
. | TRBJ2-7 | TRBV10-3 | CAISPLFSGTSGGDSYEQYF
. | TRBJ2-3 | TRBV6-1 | CASSDKAGAADTQYF
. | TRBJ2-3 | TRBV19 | CASSSWSSDTQYF
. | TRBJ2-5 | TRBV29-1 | CSVSGRETQYF
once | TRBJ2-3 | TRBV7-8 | CASSLLRRAQDTQYF
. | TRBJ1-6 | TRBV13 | CASRGSGNNSPLHF
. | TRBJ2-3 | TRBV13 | CASTPGTLTDTQYF
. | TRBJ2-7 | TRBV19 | CASKDQAGGLEQYF
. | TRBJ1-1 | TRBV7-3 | CASSFRGPDTEAFF
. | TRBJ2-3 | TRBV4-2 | CASSQQPTSGVSTDTQYF
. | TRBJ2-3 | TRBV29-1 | CSVGNSGVRDTQYF
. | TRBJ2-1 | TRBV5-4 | CASSLVGGDNEQFF
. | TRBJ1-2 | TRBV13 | CASTSRTEGGYTF
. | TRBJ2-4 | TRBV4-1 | CASSLLVTVKNIQYF
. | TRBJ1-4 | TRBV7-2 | CASSLTRNEKLFF
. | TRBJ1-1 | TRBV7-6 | CASSSGQGITEAFF
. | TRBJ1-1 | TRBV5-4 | CASSRWAGNTEAFF
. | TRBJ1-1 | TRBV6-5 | CASIRRGQKKTEAFF
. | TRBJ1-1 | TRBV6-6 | CASSYSQGVAFF
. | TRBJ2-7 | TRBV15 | CATSRDPRGHYEQYF
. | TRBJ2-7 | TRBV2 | CASDPRDSYEQYF
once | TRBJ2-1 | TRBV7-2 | CASSRLAGAYNEQFF
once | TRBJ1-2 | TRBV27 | CASSLWGGAYGYTF
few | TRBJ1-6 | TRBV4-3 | CASSQAGNSPLHF
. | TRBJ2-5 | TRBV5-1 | CASTRQFQETQYF
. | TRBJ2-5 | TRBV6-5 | CASSILAGGGETQYF
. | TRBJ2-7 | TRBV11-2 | CASSFTVSYEQYF
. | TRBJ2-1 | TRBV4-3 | CASSQATSAYNEQFF
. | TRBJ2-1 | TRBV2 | CASSSDGYYNEQFF
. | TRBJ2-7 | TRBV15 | CATSRETGYEQYF
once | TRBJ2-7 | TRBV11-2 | CASSLAGQGYEQYF
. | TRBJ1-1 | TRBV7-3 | CASSLSPGGLNTEAFF
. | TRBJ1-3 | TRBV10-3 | CAISGGQGTNTIYF
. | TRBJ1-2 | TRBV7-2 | CASSSQGPYGYTF
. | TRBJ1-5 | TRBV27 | CASSAGQAPNQPQHF
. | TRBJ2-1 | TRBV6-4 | CASSDSASGGVPTEQFF